The rows below give T cell receptor beta chains drawn from one sample of a study of T cells in Graves' hyperthyroidism and ophthalmopathy. One entry per CDR3 protein, called by TCRdb with MiXCR from the multiplex PCR reads. The sample comprises hundreds of thousands of distinct CDR3 sequences, around 40% of which are singletons, and around a third rests with the top ten. Sequencing was carried out using blood. These receptors originate from a woman in her thirties or forties with Graves' hyperthyroidism. Each CDR3 is given with its conserved first and last residue. The D gene is left open where the match is weak. The size of a clone is reported for some rows only, either as once, few or many, or as a class for expanded clones.

TRBD2,TRBV29-1,TRBJ2-2,many,CSVERLAGGTGELFF,TGCAGCGTTGAACGGCTAGCGGGGGGCACCGGGGAGCTGTTTTTT
NA,TRBV7-2,TRBJ1-4,many,CASSSPDGRNEKLFF,TGTGCCAGCAGTTCCCCGGACGGACGTAATGAAAAACTGTTTTTT
NA,TRBV11-1,TRBJ2-7,NA,CASSADRTEQYF,TGTGCCAGCTCAGCCGACAGGACCGAGCAGTACTTC
NA,TRBV7-3,TRBJ2-2,NA,CASSLNAGELSF,TGTGCCAGCAGCTTAAACGCCGGGGAGCTGTCTTTT
NA,TRBV6-5,TRBJ1-5,few,CASSEWGGYQPQHF,TGTGCCAGCAGTGAATGGGGCGGGTATCAGCCCCAGCATTTT
NA,TRBV19,TRBJ2-2,NA,CASSWDAYTGELFF,TGTGCCAGTTCTTGGGACGCCTACACCGGGGAGCTGTTTTTT
TRBD2,TRBV10-3,TRBJ2-7,NA,CAISYLLAEEYGQYF,TGTGCCATCAGTTACCTGCTAGCGGAAGAGTACGGGCAGTACTTC
NA,TRBV27,TRBJ2-7,NA,CASSLSSPPGYEQYF,TGTGCCAGCAGTTTATCTAGTCCGCCCGGATACGAGCAGTACTTC
TRBD1,TRBV15,TRBJ1-4,many,CATSSRTGDWEKLFF,TGTGCCACCAGCTCGCGGACAGGGGATTGGGAAAAACTGTTTTTT
TRBD1,TRBV2,TRBJ1-5,NA,CASSPQTGHSNQPQHF,TGTGCCAGCAGTCCCCAGACAGGGCACAGCAATCAGCCCCAGCATTTT
NA,TRBV5-1,TRBJ2-5,many,CASSLASGAEETQYF,TGCGCCAGCAGCTTGGCTTCTGGGGCGGAAGAGACCCAGTACTTC
NA,TRBV11-3,TRBJ2-7,many,CASSSATGLDEQYF,TGTGCCAGCAGCTCGGCTACAGGATTAGACGAGCAGTACTTC
NA,TRBV19,TRBJ2-5,many,CASSRAAVQETQYF,TGTGCCAGTAGTAGGGCGGCAGTCCAAGAGACCCAGTACTTC
TRBD1,TRBV5-1,TRBJ2-5,few,CASSLATGQQETQYF,TGCGCCAGCAGCTTGGCCACGGGACAGCAAGAGACCCAGTACTTC
NA,TRBV20-1,TRBJ1-2,NA,CSAREVQAIDYGYTF,TGCAGTGCTAGAGAAGTCCAGGCCATCGACTATGGCTACACCTTC
NA,TRBV19,TRBJ1-1,few,CASSISRDYEAFF,TGTGCCAGTAGTATTTCGAGGGATTACGAAGCTTTCTTT
NA,TRBV29-1,TRBJ1-3,many,CSVARSSGNTIYF,TGCAGCGTCGCCCGGAGCTCTGGAAACACCATATATTTT
NA,TRBV2,TRBJ1-4,NA,CASRGPIENVKLFF,TGTGCCAGCAGAGGACCGATCGAAAATGTAAAACTGTTTTTT
NA,TRBV2,TRBJ1-4,many,CASRREKLFF,TGTGCCAGCAGGCGTGAAAAACTGTTTTTT
NA,TRBV12-3/TRBV12-4,TRBJ1-3,NA,CASRPALTGNTIYF,TGTGCCAGCAGACCAGCGCTTACTGGAAACACCATATATTTT
NA,TRBV6-2/TRBV6-3,TRBJ1-1,NA,CASSIGSGRGTEAFF,TGTGCCAGCTCAATCGGTTCGGGGAGGGGCACTGAAGCTTTCTTT
NA,TRBV29-1,TRBJ2-7,many,CSVEGAGGAGYEQYF,TGCAGCGTTGAGGGTGCAGGGGGAGCGGGTTACGAGCAGTACTTC
NA,TRBV7-2,TRBJ1-2,NA,CASSFMLGGYGYTF,TGTGCCAGCAGCTTTATGTTGGGGGGATATGGCTACACCTTC
NA,TRBV2,TRBJ1-5,NA,CASSPAERSQPQHF,TGTGCCAGCTCACCAGCTGAAAGGAGTCAGCCCCAGCATTTT
NA,TRBV6-5,TRBJ2-5,many,CASSEGGSETQYF,TGTGCCAGCAGTGAGGGGGGTTCGGAGACCCAGTACTTC
NA,TRBV25-1,TRBJ1-2,NA,CASSDLDSYSGNTF,TGTGCCAGCAGTGACCTAGACAGTTACTCTGGAAACACCTTC
NA,TRBV5-6,TRBJ1-2,many,CASSLAVGGYTF,TGTGCCAGCAGCTTGGCGGTAGGTGGCTACACCTTC
NA,TRBV5-4,TRBJ1-3,few,CASSSLKAGERNTIYF,TGTGCCAGCAGCTCCCTAAAGGCGGGGGAAAGAAACACCATATATTTT
NA,TRBV19,TRBJ1-1,many,CASSIQGTYEAFF,TGTGCCAGTAGTATACAGGGGACCTATGAAGCTTTCTTT
NA,TRBV5-1,TRBJ2-2,NA,CAGSLQGTGELFF,TGCGCCGGCAGCTTACAGGGAACCGGGGAGCTGTTTTTT
NA,TRBV19,TRBJ2-7,NA,CASSSGSGETYEQYF,TGTGCCAGCTCTTCCGGCTCCGGCGAAACCTACGAGCAGTACTTC
NA,TRBV7-9,TRBJ1-2,once,CASSLGDLYGYTF,TGTGCCAGCAGCTTAGGCGACTTATATGGCTACACCTTC
NA,TRBV9,TRBJ2-5,many,CASSEDPVETQYF,TGTGCCAGCAGCGAGGACCCAGTAGAGACCCAGTACTTC
NA,TRBV2,TRBJ2-1,NA,CASSRTVHNEQFF,TGTGCCAGCAGTCGGACAGTTCACAATGAGCAGTTCTTC
TRBD1,TRBV2,TRBJ1-1,few,CASNGQGDTEAFF,TGTGCCAGCAATGGGCAGGGGGACACTGAAGCTTTCTTT
TRBD1,TRBV6-6,TRBJ2-7,NA,CASGLNRDSPYEQYF,TGTGCCAGCGGGCTCAACCGGGACAGCCCCTACGAGCAGTACTTC
NA,TRBV7-2,TRBJ2-7,NA,CASSHQGFRNSYEQYF,TGTGCCAGCAGCCACCAAGGATTCAGAAACTCCTACGAGCAGTACTTC
NA,TRBV7-6,TRBJ2-5,many,CASSLGVGEETQYF,TGTGCCAGCAGCTTAGGTGTGGGGGAAGAGACCCAGTACTTC
TRBD1,TRBV4-3,TRBJ1-1,many,CASSPDRATNTEAFF,TGCGCCAGCAGCCCGGACAGGGCGACGAACACTGAAGCTTTCTTT
NA,TRBV4-3,TRBJ2-7,NA,CASSQDLGRHSIRTYEQYF,TGCGCCAGCAGCCAAGATCTTGGTCGTCACTCAATACGGACCTACGAGCAGTACTTC
NA,TRBV3-1,TRBJ1-2,NA,CASSQEAGDGYTF,TGTGCCAGCAGCCAAGAGGCAGGGGATGGCTACACCTTC
NA,TRBV15,TRBJ1-6,NA,CATAGTLASPLHF,TGTGCCACCGCAGGGACACTTGCTTCACCCCTCCACTTT
NA,TRBV5-1,TRBJ1-4,few,CASRLTGWNEKLFF,TGCGCCAGCAGGTTGACAGGATGGAATGAAAAACTGTTTTTT
TRBD1,TRBV7-9,TRBJ1-2,NA,CAGQTRGGGGYTF,TGTGCCGGCCAAACCCGAGGGGGCGGTGGCTACACCTTC
TRBD1,TRBV7-3,TRBJ1-2,many,CASSPGTGGDYGYTF,TGTGCCAGCAGCCCGGGGACAGGGGGCGACTATGGCTACACCTTC
TRBD1,TRBV24-1,TRBJ1-1,few,CATSDPGQGRAFF,TGTGCCACCAGTGATCCGGGACAGGGGCGAGCTTTCTTT
NA,TRBV25-1,TRBJ2-2,many,CASSAVLGLASNTGELFF,TGTGCCAGCAGTGCGGTTCTGGGCCTCGCCTCGAACACCGGGGAGCTGTTTTTT
NA,TRBV6-6,TRBJ2-5,few,CASEMRGWQYQETQYF,TGTGCCAGCGAAATGCGAGGGTGGCAGTACCAAGAGACCCAGTACTTC
NA,TRBV10-2,TRBJ2-5,many,CASSGDGAETQYF,TGCGCCAGCAGTGGGGATGGGGCAGAGACCCAGTACTTC
TRBD2,TRBV19,TRBJ2-2,NA,CASTRIRGLAGVGRTGELFF,TGTGCCAGTACCCGGATCCGGGGACTAGCGGGAGTCGGTAGGACCGGGGAGCTGTTTTTT
NA,TRBV5-1,TRBJ2-7,many,CASSLDGAYEQYF,TGCGCCAGCAGCTTGGACGGAGCCTACGAGCAGTACTTC
TRBD1,TRBV12-3/TRBV12-4,TRBJ1-3,NA,CASNLRDSPGNTIYF,TGTGCCAGCAACTTAAGGGACAGCCCTGGAAACACCATATATTTT
TRBD2,TRBV10-3,TRBJ2-7,NA,CAISSPGLATGRQYF,TGTGCCATCAGTTCCCCGGGACTAGCGACCGGTAGGCAGTACTTC
NA,TRBV11-2,TRBJ2-3,NA,CASSLHPTGTTDTQYF,TGTGCCAGCAGCCTCCACCCGACAGGAACCACAGATACGCAGTATTTT
TRBD1,TRBV24-1,TRBJ2-5,NA,CATSDTGEQETQYF,TGTGCCACCAGTGACACAGGGGAACAAGAGACCCAGTACTTC
NA,TRBV6-5,TRBJ2-5,few,CASTRTIQETQYF,TGTGCCAGCACACGGACAATACAAGAGACCCAGTACTTC
NA,TRBV2,TRBJ1-4,NA,CASPTELFF,TGTGCCAGCCCGACGGAACTGTTTTTT
NA,TRBV11-2,TRBJ1-1,NA,CASSSSHSGGNTEAFF,TGTGCCAGCAGCTCTTCTCACTCCGGGGGGAACACTGAAGCTTTCTTT
NA,TRBV10-2,TRBJ1-1,NA,CASSPWTDQAFF,TGTGCCAGCAGTCCCTGGACGGATCAAGCTTTCTTT
TRBD1,TRBV30,TRBJ1-5,few,CAWTDRINQPQHF,TGTGCCTGGACGGACAGGATAAATCAGCCCCAGCATTTT